This paragraph covers one T cell receptor beta chain sequence. Original processing methods: Estimates of nucleated cell counts were drawn from the amplification of reference gene primers. Sequencing was performed with immunoSEQ multiplex PCR; in TCRdb, only in-frame clones are kept and a portion is missing. V, J and clone size derive from that table, while D and trimming were established from the DNA sequence. The sample has more than 250,000 clones; approximately 85% are singletons. This entry is derived from a study of blood T cell repertoires in COVID-19. On the study more broadly: Acute and convalescent COVID-19 samples came from the United States, Italy and Spain. T cells, B-cell-depleted T cells, or PBMCs supplied cDNA or gDNA.

Trimming took off 4 bases at V and 7 bases at J, with 17 bases between the two ends. From germline, CDR1 is MDHEN and CDR2 SYDVKM. This CDR3 has 15 residues. The sequencing sample was made of peripheral blood. The source is a man aged 45-65 years with active or convalescent COVID-19. The rearrangement joins TRBV28 to TRBJ1-5; D is ambiguous. CDR3 amino acids: CASSSPEGSRQPQHF. The CDR3 DNA follows: TGTGCCAGCAGTTCTCCGGAGGGCAGCCGGCAGCCCCAGCATTTT. The complete variable domain, with remaining parts taken from reference TRBV28 and TRBJ1-5, reads DVKVTQSSRYLVKRTGEKVFLECVQDMDHENMFWYRQDPGLGLRLIYFSYDVKMKEKGDIPEGYSVSREKKERFSLILESASTNQTSMYLCASSSPEGSRQPQHFGDGTRLSIL.